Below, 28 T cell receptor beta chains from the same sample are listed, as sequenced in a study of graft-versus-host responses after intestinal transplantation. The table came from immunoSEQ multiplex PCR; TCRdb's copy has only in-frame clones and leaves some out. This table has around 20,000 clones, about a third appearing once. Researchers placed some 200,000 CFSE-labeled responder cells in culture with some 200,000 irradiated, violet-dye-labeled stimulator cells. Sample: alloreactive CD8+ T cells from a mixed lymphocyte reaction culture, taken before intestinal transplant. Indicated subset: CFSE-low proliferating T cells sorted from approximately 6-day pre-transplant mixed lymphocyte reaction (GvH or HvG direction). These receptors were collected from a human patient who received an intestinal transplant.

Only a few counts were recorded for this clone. Written as DNA, the CDR3 is TGTGCCAGCAGCGACCACAGACACCAAGAGACCCAGTACTTC. Protein sequence: CASSDHRHQETQYF. The rearrangement links TRBV11-2 to TRBJ2-5; D is ambiguous. The V and J ends lost 5 bases and 0 bases respectively, with 10 bases between them. The CDR3 length is 14 residues. Germline V gene sequence: CDR1 SGHAT, CDR2 FQNNGV.

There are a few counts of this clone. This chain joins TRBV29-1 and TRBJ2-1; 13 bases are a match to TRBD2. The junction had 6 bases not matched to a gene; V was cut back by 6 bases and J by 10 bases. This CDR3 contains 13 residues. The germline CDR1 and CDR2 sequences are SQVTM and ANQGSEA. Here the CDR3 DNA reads TGCAGCGTCTCGGGACTAGCGGGATACGAGCAGTTCTTC. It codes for CSVSGLAGYEQFF.

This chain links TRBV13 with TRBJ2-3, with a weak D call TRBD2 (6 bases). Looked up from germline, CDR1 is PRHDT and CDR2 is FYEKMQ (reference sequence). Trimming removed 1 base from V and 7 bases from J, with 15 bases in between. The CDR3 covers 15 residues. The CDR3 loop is CASSLVAGSLNTQYF. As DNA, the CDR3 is TGTGCCAGCAGCTTAGTGGCGGGATCTTTGAATACGCAGTATTTT.

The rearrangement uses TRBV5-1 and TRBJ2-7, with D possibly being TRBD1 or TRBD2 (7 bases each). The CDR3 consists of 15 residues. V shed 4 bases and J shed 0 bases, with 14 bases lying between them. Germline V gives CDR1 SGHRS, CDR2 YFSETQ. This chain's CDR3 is CASSPGGGSSYEQYF. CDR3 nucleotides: TGCGCCAGCAGCCCAGGGGGGGGAAGCTCCTACGAGCAGTACTTC.

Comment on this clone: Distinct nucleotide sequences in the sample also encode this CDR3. The CDR3 spells CASSLTSGGTDTQYF. For the CDR3, the DNA is TGTGCCAGCAGCTTAACTAGCGGGGGCACAGATACGCAGTATTTT. The chain is built from TRBV7-3 and TRBJ2-3, with 8 bases identical to TRBD2. From germline, CDR1 is SGHTA and CDR2 FQGTGA. This CDR3 region has 15 residues. The V and J ends lost 0 bases and 1 base, in that order; junction bases with no gene match: 0. The whole variable domain, filled in from reference TRBV7-3 and TRBJ2-3, reads GAGVSQTPSNKVTEKGKYVELRCDPISGHTALYWYRQSLGQGPEFLIYFQGTGAADDSGLPNDRFFAVRPEGSVSTLKIQRTERGDSAVYLCASSLTSGGTDTQYFGPGTRLTVL.

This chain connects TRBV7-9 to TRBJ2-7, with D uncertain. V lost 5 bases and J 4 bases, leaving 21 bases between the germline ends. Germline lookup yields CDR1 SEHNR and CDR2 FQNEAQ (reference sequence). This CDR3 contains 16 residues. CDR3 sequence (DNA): TGTGCCAGCAGCAGCGAACGACGGTTCTATGGGTACGAGCAGTACTTC. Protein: CASSSERRFYGYEQYF. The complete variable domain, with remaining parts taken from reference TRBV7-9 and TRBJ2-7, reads DTGVSQNPRHKITKRGQNVTFRCDPISEHNRLYWYRQTLGQGPEFLTYFQNEAQLEKSRLLSDRFSAERPKGSFSTLEIQRTEQGDSAMYLCASSSERRFYGYEQYFGPGTRLTVT.

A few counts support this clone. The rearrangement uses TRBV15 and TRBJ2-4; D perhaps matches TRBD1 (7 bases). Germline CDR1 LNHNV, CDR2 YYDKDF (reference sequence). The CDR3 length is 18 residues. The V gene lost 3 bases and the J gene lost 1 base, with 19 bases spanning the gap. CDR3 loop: CATSSPPRAGGAKNIQYF. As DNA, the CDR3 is TGTGCCACCAGCAGCCCCCCAAGGGCAGGGGGGGCCAAAAACATTCAGTACTTC.

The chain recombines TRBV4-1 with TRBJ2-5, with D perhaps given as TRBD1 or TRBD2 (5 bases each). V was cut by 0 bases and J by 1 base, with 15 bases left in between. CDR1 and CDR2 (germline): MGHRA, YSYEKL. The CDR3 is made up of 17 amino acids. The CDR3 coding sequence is TGCGCCAGCAGCCAAGATACGGGATGGGGGTCCCAAGAGACCCAGTACTTC. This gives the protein CASSQDTGWGSQETQYF.

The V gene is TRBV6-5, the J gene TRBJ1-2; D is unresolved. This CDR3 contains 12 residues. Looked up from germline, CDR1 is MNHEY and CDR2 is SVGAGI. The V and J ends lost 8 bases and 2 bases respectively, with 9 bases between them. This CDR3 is CASGTGNYGYTF. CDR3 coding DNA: TGTGCCAGCGGTACGGGGAACTATGGCTACACCTTC.

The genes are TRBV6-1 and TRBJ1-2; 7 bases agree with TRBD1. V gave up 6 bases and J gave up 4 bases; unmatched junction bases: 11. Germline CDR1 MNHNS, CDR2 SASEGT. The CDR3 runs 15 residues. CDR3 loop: CASSSDRVVSYGYTF. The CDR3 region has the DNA TGTGCCAGCAGCTCTGACAGGGTTGTTAGCTATGGCTACACCTTC.

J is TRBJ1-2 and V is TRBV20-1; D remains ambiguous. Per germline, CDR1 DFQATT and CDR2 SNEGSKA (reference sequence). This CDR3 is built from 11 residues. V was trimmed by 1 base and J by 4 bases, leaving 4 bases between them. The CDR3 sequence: CSARGSYGYTF. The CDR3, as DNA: TGCAGTGCTAGAGGCAGCTATGGCTACACCTTC.

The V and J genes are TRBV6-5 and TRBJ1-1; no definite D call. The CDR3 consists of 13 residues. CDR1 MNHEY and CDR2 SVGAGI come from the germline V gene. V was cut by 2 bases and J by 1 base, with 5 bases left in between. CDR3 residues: CASSYGWNTEAFF. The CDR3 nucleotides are TGTGCCAGCAGTTACGGGTGGAACACTGAAGCTTTCTTT.

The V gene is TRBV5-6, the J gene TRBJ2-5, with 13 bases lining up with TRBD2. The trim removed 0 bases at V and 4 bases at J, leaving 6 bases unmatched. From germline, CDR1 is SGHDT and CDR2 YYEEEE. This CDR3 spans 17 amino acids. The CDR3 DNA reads TGTGCCAGCAGCTTGGCACTAGCGGGGGGGCTAGGAGAGACCCAGTACTTC. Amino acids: CASSLALAGGLGETQYF.

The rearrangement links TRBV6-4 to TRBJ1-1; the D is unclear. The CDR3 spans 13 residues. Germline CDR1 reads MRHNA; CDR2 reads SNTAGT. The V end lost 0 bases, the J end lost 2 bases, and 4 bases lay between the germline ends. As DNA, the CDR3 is TGTGCCAGCAGTGACTCGGACAACACTGAAGCTTTCTTT. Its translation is CASSDSDNTEAFF.

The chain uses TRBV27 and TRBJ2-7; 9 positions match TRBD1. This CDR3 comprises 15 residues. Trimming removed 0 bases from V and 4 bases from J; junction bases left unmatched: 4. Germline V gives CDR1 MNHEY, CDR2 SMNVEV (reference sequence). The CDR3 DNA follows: TGTGCCAGCAGTTTATCTGGGACAGGGTGGTACGAGCAGTACTTC. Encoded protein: CASSLSGTGWYEQYF.

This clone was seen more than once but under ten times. CDR3 region: CASSVNPTSGKTDTQYF. The CDR3 DNA reads as TGTGCCAGCAGTGTAAATCCCACTAGCGGTAAAACAGATACGCAGTATTTT. J is TRBJ2-3 and V is TRBV2; 8 bases fit TRBD2. Trimming cost V 4 bases and J 3 bases; bases outside gene matches: 12. The CDR3 length is 17 residues. Germline lookup yields CDR1 SNHLY and CDR2 FYNNEI.

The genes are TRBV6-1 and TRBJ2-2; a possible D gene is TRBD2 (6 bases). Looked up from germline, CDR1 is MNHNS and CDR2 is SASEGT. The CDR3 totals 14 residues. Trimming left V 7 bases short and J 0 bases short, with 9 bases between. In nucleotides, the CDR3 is TGTGCCAGCACAACGGGGGCGAACACCGGGGAGCTGTTTTTT. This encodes CASTTGANTGELFF.

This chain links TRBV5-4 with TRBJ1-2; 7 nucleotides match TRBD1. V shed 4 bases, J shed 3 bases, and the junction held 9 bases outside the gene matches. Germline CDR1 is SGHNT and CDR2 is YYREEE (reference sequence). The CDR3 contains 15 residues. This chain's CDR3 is CASSNPTTGDYGYTF. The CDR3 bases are TGTGCCAGCAGCAACCCGACTACAGGGGACTATGGCTACACCTTC.

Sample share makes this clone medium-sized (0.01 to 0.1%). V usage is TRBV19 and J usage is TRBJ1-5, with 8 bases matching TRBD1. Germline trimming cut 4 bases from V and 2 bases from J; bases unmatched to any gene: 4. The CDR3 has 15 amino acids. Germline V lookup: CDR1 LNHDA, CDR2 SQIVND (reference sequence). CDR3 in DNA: TGTGCCAGTAGTAAGGACAGGGTGGGCAATCAGCCCCAGCATTTT. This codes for CASSKDRVGNQPQHF.

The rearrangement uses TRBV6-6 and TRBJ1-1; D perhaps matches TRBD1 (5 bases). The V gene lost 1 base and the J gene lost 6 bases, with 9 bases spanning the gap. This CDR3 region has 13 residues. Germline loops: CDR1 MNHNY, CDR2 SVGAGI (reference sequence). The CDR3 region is CASSYWGSPEAFF. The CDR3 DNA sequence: TGTGCCAGCAGTTACTGGGGGTCCCCTGAAGCTTTCTTT.

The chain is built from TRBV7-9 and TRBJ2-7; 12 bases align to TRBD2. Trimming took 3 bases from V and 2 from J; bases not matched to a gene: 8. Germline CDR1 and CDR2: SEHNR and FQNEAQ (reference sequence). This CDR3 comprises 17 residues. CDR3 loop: CASSLPLAGGPPYEQYF. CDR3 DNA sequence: TGTGCCAGCAGCTTGCCCCTAGCGGGGGGGCCTCCCTACGAGCAGTACTTC.

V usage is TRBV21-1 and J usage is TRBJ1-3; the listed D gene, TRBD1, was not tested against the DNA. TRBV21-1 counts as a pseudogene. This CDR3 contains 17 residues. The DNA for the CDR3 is TGTGCCAGCAGCAAAAGGACAGAAGTATGGTCTGGAAACACCATATATTTT. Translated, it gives CASSKRTEVWSGNTIYF.

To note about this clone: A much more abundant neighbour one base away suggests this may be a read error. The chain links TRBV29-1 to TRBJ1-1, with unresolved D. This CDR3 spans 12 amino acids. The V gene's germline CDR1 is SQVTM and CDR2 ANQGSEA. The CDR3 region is CSVVDGNSEAFF. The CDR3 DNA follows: TGCAGCGTTGTGGACGGGAACTCTGAAGCTTTCTTT.

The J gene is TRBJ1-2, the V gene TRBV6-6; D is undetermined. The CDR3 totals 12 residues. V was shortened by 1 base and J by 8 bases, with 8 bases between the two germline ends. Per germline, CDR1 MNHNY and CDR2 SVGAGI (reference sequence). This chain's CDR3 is CASSYLTGGYTF. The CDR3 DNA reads TGTGCCAGCAGTTACTTGACCGGAGGCTACACCTTC.

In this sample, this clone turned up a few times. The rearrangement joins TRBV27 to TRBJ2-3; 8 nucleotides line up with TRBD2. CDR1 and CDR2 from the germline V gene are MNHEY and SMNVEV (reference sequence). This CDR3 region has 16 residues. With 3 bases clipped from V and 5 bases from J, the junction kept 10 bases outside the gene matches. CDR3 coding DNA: TGTGCCAGCAGTTTCATAGCGGGGATTACCCGAGATACGCAGTATTTT. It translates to CASSFIAGITRDTQYF.

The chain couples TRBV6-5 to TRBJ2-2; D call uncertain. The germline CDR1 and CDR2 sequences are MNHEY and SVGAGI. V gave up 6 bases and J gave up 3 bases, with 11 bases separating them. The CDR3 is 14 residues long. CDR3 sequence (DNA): TGTGCCAGCAGGGCCGGACCATACACCGGGGAGCTGTTTTTT. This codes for CASRAGPYTGELFF.

CDR3 amino acids: CASMTTGPTYEQYF. CDR3 sequence (DNA): TGTGCCAGCATGACGACAGGGCCTACCTACGAGCAGTACTTC. V gene TRBV6-1 combines with J gene TRBJ2-7; 7 bases align to TRBD1. V shed 7 bases and J 2 bases; nucleotides not matched to a gene: 8. The CDR3 is 14 amino acids. Germline CDR1 MNHNS, CDR2 SASEGT.

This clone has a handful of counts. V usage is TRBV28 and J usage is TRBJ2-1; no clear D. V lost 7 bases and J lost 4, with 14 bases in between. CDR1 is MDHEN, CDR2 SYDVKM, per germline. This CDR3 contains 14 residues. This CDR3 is CASTPGFDYNEQFF. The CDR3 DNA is TGTGCCAGCACCCCCGGGTTCGATTACAATGAGCAGTTCTTC.